This TCR beta chain was identified in a study of T cells in tumors after PD-1 blockade (dated by TCRdb to the late 2010s). Concerning the study at large: Prior checkpoint blockade, systemic immunosuppressant use, and recent radiotherapy or other anti-cancer therapy within 4 weeks were grounds for patient exclusion. Using site-matched tumors from BCC or SCC patients sampled before and after anti-PD-1 therapy, the study carried out paired single-cell RNA and TCR sequencing. A subset of patients also received ongoing daily vismodegib 150 mg during anti-PD-1 treatment. Treatment consisted of either cemiplimab 350 mg every 2 weeks or pembrolizumab 200 mg every 3 weeks. To compare clonotypes in blood and tumor, bulk TCR sequencing was done on about 9 peripheral blood samples taken from several patients. Peripheral blood samples averaged approximately 100,000 TCR templates (range 24,679-257,772) and 36,536 unique clonotypes. RECIST version 1.1 was used to evaluate clinical response. The full study reports these points: Where the novel T cell clones came from was not identified, and possible sources could include lymphoid organs or rare unexpanded clones inside the tumor or in the tumor periphery. Roughly 41% of the TCR clonotypes from tumors also showed up in blood, and some novel exhausted tumor clones were present in pre-treatment blood, which suggests peripheral recruitment.

The junction carries 19 bases between V and J, which are trimmed by 7 bases and 4 bases respectively. CDR1 SEHNR and CDR2 FQNEAQ were looked up in the germline V gene (reference sequence). From its cysteine to its phenylalanine, the CDR3 spans 15 amino acids. The sequence is cut down to CDR3 DNA, 45 bases in frame from base 1. What this sample's time point label stands for: after anti-PD-1 therapy. For bulk TCRbeta sequencing, genomic DNA was extracted from tumor biopsies or peripheral blood, and input amounts ranged from about 616 ng to 6,500 ng. All patients had histologically proven advanced or metastatic basal or squamous cell carcinoma and were poor candidates for surgical resection. Of the approximately ten patients in the basal cell carcinoma cohort, several underwent bulk tumor TCR sequencing. Deep TCRbeta sequencing was performed with the immunoSEQ platform. The authors processed their data as follows. Only productive rearrangements were exported from the immunoSEQ Analyzer for further analysis. Bulk TCRbeta clonotypes were assigned T cell phenotypes by matching to single-cell RNA+TCR-seq clones sharing the same TCRbeta sequence. Tumor enrichment of a clone was calculated by dividing the clone's tumor frequency by the clone's PBMC frequency, both taken from bulk TCR sequencing. GLIPH was used to sort TCRs into specificity groups, which are clusters of distinct TCRs that likely recognize common antigens through shared CDR3 motifs. Drawn from immuneACCESS, this table holds only the in-frame rearrangements with V and J called that TCRdb kept. Clones are partly lost; checked studies trace under half to an unresolved V gene and leave the rest unexplained. V, J and clone size reflect that table, while D and trimming were determined from the DNA. The sample contains approximately 60,000 clones, roughly 70% of them found a single time. About 4.4% of the sample lies in the top ten.

Details on this clone: Its antigen is unknown. One base away there is no much larger clone; base qualities are not given.

The sample here was PBMCs, taken after anti-PD-1 treatment. The rearranged chain carries TRBV7-9 and TRBJ1-1; TRBD1 might be the D gene, on 5 matching bases. The sequence was collected from a human donor with basal cell carcinoma. The CDR3 protein sequence reads: CASNPPGRVSTEAFF. In nucleotides, the sequence is TGTGCCAGCAACCCGCCGGGGCGGGTGAGCACTGAAGCTTTCTTT.